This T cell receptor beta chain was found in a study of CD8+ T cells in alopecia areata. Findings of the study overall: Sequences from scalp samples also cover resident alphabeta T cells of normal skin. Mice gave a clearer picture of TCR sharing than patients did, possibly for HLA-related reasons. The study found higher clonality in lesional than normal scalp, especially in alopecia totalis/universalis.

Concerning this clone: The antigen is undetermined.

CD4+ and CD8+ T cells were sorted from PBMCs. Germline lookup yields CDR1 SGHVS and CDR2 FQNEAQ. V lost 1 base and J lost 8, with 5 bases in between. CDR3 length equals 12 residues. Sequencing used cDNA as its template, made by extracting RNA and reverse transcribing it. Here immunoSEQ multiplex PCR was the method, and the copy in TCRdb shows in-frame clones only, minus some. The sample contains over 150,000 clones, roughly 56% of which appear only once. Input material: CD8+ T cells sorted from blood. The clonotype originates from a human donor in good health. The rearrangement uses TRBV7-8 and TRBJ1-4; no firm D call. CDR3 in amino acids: CASSLVREKLFF. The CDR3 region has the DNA TGTGCCAGCAGCTTAGTACGAGAAAAACTGTTTTTT. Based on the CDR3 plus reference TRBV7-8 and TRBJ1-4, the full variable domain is GAGVSQSPRYKVAKRGQDVALRCDPISGHVSLFWYQQALGQGPEFLTYFQNEAQLDKSGLPSDRFFAERPEGSVSTLKIQRTQQEDSAVYLCASSLVREKLFFGSGTQLSVL.